This T cell receptor (beta chain) was documented in a study of PD-1 blockade in classical Hodgkin lymphoma. In the study overall: Patients had nivolumab dosed at 3 mg/kg, delivered intravenously every 2 weeks.

The repertoire was sequenced with immunoSEQ multiplex PCR; TCRdb's copy has only in-frame clones and lacks some. The sample shows around 65,000 clones, about 90% of them seen only once. General study findings and limits: Repertoire difference causes, possibly disease activity or prior therapy, remain undefined. Relative to healthy donors, newly diagnosed patients reportedly had lower baseline TCR diversity, which was reported as lower still in relapsed/refractory patients.

Concerning this clone: Antigen specificity is unknown.

Documented time point: cycle 4 day 1 (C4D1), after 6 weeks of nivolumab. Each patient relapsed following autologous stem cell transplantation, and prior brentuximab vedotin exposure differed. Best responses were complete response, partial response or progressive disease. The receptor was derived from a human donor with classical Hodgkin lymphoma. The source material was peripheral blood mononuclear cells (PBMCs), sampled before the fourth cycle of nivolumab.

The CDR3 is CASRLPGRNYEQYF. The CDR3 DNA is TGTGCCAGCCGTCTCCCAGGGAGAAACTACGAGCAGTACTTC. The chain links TRBV28 to TRBJ2-7; D possibly matches TRBD1 or TRBD2 (5 bases each). V lost 8 bases, J lost 3 bases, and 17 bases lay in between. Germline loops: CDR1 MDHEN, CDR2 SYDVKM. The CDR3 contains 14 residues.